Each of the 8 T cell receptor beta chains below was sequenced from the same sample in a study of identical twins. TCRdb re-derived calls from the 5' RACE reads in MiXCR, one entry per CDR3 protein. The data contain roughly 720,000 distinct CDR3 sequences, 15% to 20% of them singletons. These sequences were also reported in another study, on T cells expressing NK-cell markers.

Sample: PBMCs. The origin of the receptors is a woman aged 18-29 years in good health.

The V call is TRBV4-3, the J call TRBJ2-1; weak D call: TRBD1 (5 bases). V was pared by 2 bases and J by 6 bases, with 20 bases between. This CDR3 spans 17 amino acids. Germline CDR1 LGHNA, CDR2 YSLEER. CDR3 amino acids: CASSQSQGYRMGNEQFF. In nucleotides, the CDR3 is TGCGCCAGCAGCCAATCCCAAGGTTACAGGATGGGCAATGAGCAGTTCTTC.

This chain links TRBV5-6 with TRBJ1-1, with D maybe TRBD1 (6 bases). V lost 4 bases, J lost 6 bases, and 16 bases lay in between. Germline CDR1 and CDR2: SGHDT and YYEEEE. This CDR3 spans 14 amino acids. In nucleotides, the CDR3 is TGTGCCAGCAGCCAGACGACAGGATGGTCTGAAGCTTTCTTT. This codes for CASSQTTGWSEAFF.

The rearrangement joins TRBV12-3 or TRBV12-4 to TRBJ2-1, with D uncertain. Deletions cut 3 bases from V and 6 bases from J, with 12 bases between. This CDR3 is built from 14 residues. The CDR3 loop is CASSLGSGFNEQFF. The DNA for the CDR3 is TGTGCCAGCAGTTTGGGTTCAGGTTTCAATGAGCAGTTCTTC.

The chain combines TRBV2 with TRBJ2-7, with 9 bases matching TRBD1. Trimming at V came to 10 bases and at J to 0 bases, leaving 7 bases not matched to a gene. Germline V gene sequence: CDR1 SNHLY, CDR2 FYNNEI. The CDR3 loop spans 14 amino acids. CDR3 loop: CAIQTGGFSYEQYF. The CDR3 coding sequence is TGTGCCATTCAGACAGGGGGGTTCTCCTACGAGCAGTACTTC. The full variable domain, in which reference TRBV2 and TRBJ2-7 provide the parts outside the CDR3, is EPEVTQTPSHQVTQMGQEVILRCVPISNHLYFYWYRQILGQKVEFLVSFYNNEISEKSEIFDDQFSVERPDGSNFTLKIRSTKLEDSAMYFCAIQTGGFSYEQYFGPGTRLTVT.

The chain recombines TRBV11-2 with TRBJ2-2; 7 positions match TRBD2. Germline CDR1 reads SGHAT; CDR2 reads FQNNGV. The V gene end was trimmed by 5 bases and the J gene end by 2 bases; junction bases not matched to a gene: 5. This CDR3 contains 15 residues. CDR3 DNA: TGTGCCAGCAGCATCGGGACTAAAAACACCGGGGAGCTGTTTTTT. Amino acids: CASSIGTKNTGELFF.

J is TRBJ1-1 and V is TRBV19; D call uncertain. The CDR3 is made up of 14 amino acids. V was cut by 3 bases and J by 3 bases, with 11 bases left in between. Germline V gene lookup returns CDR1 LNHDA and CDR2 SQIVND (reference sequence). CDR3 residues: CASSIQEGYTEAFF. The CDR3 coding sequence is TGTGCCAGTAGTATTCAGGAGGGCTACACTGAAGCTTTCTTT.

This clonotype was detected only a few times. CDR3 amino acids: CASSTRTSRGETQYF. CDR3 bases: TGTGCCAGCAGTACCAGGACTAGCAGAGGCGAGACCCAGTACTTC. The chain couples TRBV6-1 to TRBJ2-5; 8 bases align to TRBD2. The CDR3 is 15 amino acids. In germline, CDR1 is MNHNS, CDR2 SASEGT. The J segment lost 5 bases and the V segment lost 5 bases, leaving 10 bases of the junction unmatched.

The genes are TRBV10-3 and TRBJ2-2; D remains unclear. Deletions cut 8 bases from V and 4 bases from J, with 14 bases between. Germline V gives CDR1 ENHRY, CDR2 SYGVKD. The CDR3 sequence is 14 residues long. The CDR3 region has the DNA TGTGCCATCGGACCAGACGCCGGCACCGGGGAGCTGTTTTTT. This encodes CAIGPDAGTGELFF.